The sample holds a few counts of the clone carrying this T cell receptor (beta chain). Its antigen remains unknown. The sample is drawn from a study of post-analysis software for immune sequencing data. Study conclusions and caveats: Five TRBV segments were significantly more frequent in patients than in controls. TRBV5-6, TRBV5-1 and TRBV20-1 were among these segments.

Sequencing libraries made from TCR beta cDNA carried unique molecular identifiers. TCRdb reprocessed the PCR reads via MiXCR and lists one record per CDR3 protein. The sample holds 350,000 to 500,000 distinct CDR3 sequences, roughly 38% seen once. The germline CDR1 and CDR2 sequences are LGHDT and YNNKEL (reference sequence). The V and J ends lost 4 bases and 0 bases respectively, with 7 bases between them. The CDR3 length is 13 residues. Material for sequencing was blood. The gene calls are TRBV3-1 and TRBJ2-7; D is unclear. The sequence derives from a girl aged 2 to 10 with multiple sclerosis. The DNA of the CDR3 is TGTGCCAGCAGCCGCAGGAGCTCCTACGAGCAGTACTTC. It encodes CASSRRSSYEQYF.